This entry is about one TCR beta chain. Its recognized antigen is unknown. No much larger clone is present one base from it, and per-base qualities are unavailable. The cohort comprised several hundred healthy bone marrow donors. Cohort members were all nominally healthy when sampled, although unrecorded immune exposures were likely present. The donor tested CMV seronegative, placing the donor among the 352 seronegative members of the cohort. A peripheral blood sample was collected from each donor, and TCR beta sequencing was performed on peripheral blood mononuclear cells. Genomic DNA was extracted from the blood cell samples with the Qiagen DNeasy Blood Extraction Kit. This sample is drawn from a study of cytomegalovirus exposure and HLA in healthy donors (dated by TCRdb to about 2017). About the investigation overall: An earlier analysis of several hundred of the donors reported 276 Gb of sequence data and 95 million to 120 million unique TCR beta sequences obtained from roughly 180 million T cells. Approximately 310 gigabases of sequencing data and tens of millions of unique TCR sequences were included in an early release covering over 600 HLA-typed donors. Among the approximately 430 genotyped donors, approximately 77% belonged to the genetic ancestry cluster associated with self-reported Caucasian donors. The aim of the study was to test whether cataloging public T cell receptors could identify signatures of past pathogen exposure. The study used immunosequencing to profile the T cell repertoires of 666 subjects and linked those repertoires to cytomegalovirus serostatus. Besides the first cohort of approximately 710 subjects, a separate validation cohort made up of about 120 different subjects was used. To predict cytomegalovirus infection status, the study brought together high-throughput TCR immunosequencing, statistical association of individual TCRs with disease status, and machine learning. A later analysis re-analyzed previously published TCR beta repertoires from approximately 700 donors and added high-resolution HLA genotyping to study TCR occurrence patterns. Rather than using new phenotypic data, the later analysis identified candidate immune exposures from TCR beta sequences and from how often those sequences occurred across donors. In an earlier analysis of 550 to 700 of the donors, high-throughput TCR beta sequencing was used to judge whether each TCR beta V gene segment behaved as functional or pseudogenic. Donor age, sex, ethnicity and CMV serostatus were collected together with the repertoire data. Genome-wide SNP genotypes for about 65% of the roughly 670 donors were used in a later genetic analysis, which treated that subset as a discovery cohort. All discovery cohort repertoires had been generated using a single sequencing platform. Both class I and class II loci were covered by HLA typing, at four-digit resolution. The number of donors typed differed by locus, with about 629-640 for A, B, C, DRB1 and DQB1, roughly 550 for DQA1, 600 to 610 for DPA1, and approximately 470 for DPB1. A few DR-DQ haplotypes were treated as single units for association and clustering because of strong linkage in the cohort. Among 398 genotyped donors of the cohort, an average of approximately 240,000 unique TCR beta nucleotide sequences were sequenced per donor, roughly a sixth of them non-productive.

The germline ends are 14 bases apart after V is trimmed by 6 bases and J by 0 bases. The CDR3 runs 15 residues from the cysteine to the phenylalanine. Solely the CDR3 DNA is kept, with 45 bases framed from the first base. Based on the germline V gene (reference sequence), the CDR1 and CDR2 sequences are LNHDA and SQIVND. The library was made by the immunoSEQ multiplex PCR assay. The multiplex PCR relied on a mix of 60 forward primers for TCR Vbeta segments and 13 reverse primers for TCR Jbeta segments. A multiplex PCR assay on genomic DNA amplified the CDR3 region of rearranged TCR beta genes. The amplified TCR beta libraries were sequenced on the Illumina HiSeq System as 87-base-pair reads. The authors' analysis ran thus. In a later analysis, 80 million or so unique TCR beta chains were counted across the roughly 670 repertoires, and around 10 million of these chains were shared by at least two donors. To remove PCR and sequencing errors, raw reads were error-corrected and collapsed into unique sequences using a nearest-neighbor algorithm that merged closely related sequences. To assign V, D and J gene segments, CDR3 sequences were aligned to IMGT reference sequences. Each retained sequence needed at least a six-nucleotide match to both a V gene segment and a J gene segment. A rearrangement counted as productive if the CDR3 had no stop codons and remained in frame with V and J, and every other rearrangement counted as non-productive. CDR3 was defined according to IMGT convention as the region running from the second conserved V-encoded cysteine to the conserved J-encoded phenylalanine. The earlier analysis of roughly 590 of the donors excluded any sequence lacking an unambiguous match to a single V gene segment. In an earlier analysis of some 590 of the donors, a V segment was called functional when productive rearrangements were above 56.7%, and segregating when the standard deviation between donors exceeded 5%. A statistical classification framework was developed to diagnose cytomegalovirus status using the catalog of TCR beta chain sequences. In a later analysis, V and J genes were assigned by comparing TCR nucleotide sequences against IMGT/GENE-DB human TR gene sequences. Using the TCRdist pipeline, a later analysis assigned CDR3 sequences along with most-parsimonious VDJ recombination scenarios. In a later analysis, each TCR beta chain was defined by its CDR3 amino acid sequence together with its V-gene family, and reads without a unique V-gene family were excluded. To address suspected cross-contamination and a sequencing artifact, a later analysis removed approximately 600 highly shared, low-generation-probability nucleotide sequences. In a later analysis, a clonal expansion index was calculated for each public chain from normalized within-repertoire ranks of inferred template counts. In a later analysis, generation probabilities were computed using a VDJ recombination model fitted to out-of-frame rearrangements, and the results were checked against IGoR. In a later analysis, hypergeometric tests were used to score TCR-TCR, TCR-HLA and TCR-CMV co-occurrence, with a repertoire-size bias correction applied to TCR pairs. To estimate false discovery rates, a later analysis permuted the HLA or CMV assignments 20 times. A later analysis grouped co-occurring TCRs with DBSCAN, adding TCRdist sequence similarity when clustering within HLA-allele-positive subsets. Repertoires with fewer than 30,000 or more than 120,000 public chains, plus five repertoires with anomalous nucleotide sharing, were excluded from co-occurrence clustering. Drawn from immuneACCESS, this table holds only the in-frame rearrangements with V and J called that TCRdb kept. Clones are partly lost; checked studies trace under half to an unresolved V gene and leave the rest unexplained. V and J calls and clone size are copied from that table; D and trimming were computed from the DNA. This sample is represented by roughly 100,000 clones; 70% to 80% of them were singletons. Roughly 3.6% of the sample lies in the top ten.

On the study overall, not on this receptor specifically: In a later genetic analysis, a missense DCLRE1C variant was associated with V-gene and J-gene trimming of TCR beta chains, and the association was replicated in an independent cohort. A group of highly shared sequence variants was considered likely to be a technical artifact of the sequencing pipeline. A further reported finding was that TCR beta sequences accurately predicted the HLA-A and HLA-B alleles for most subjects in the first cohort. Because the 87-base-pair reads could not distinguish some IMGT-functional V segments, including TRBV6-2 and TRBV6-3, those segments were excluded. In an earlier analysis of more than 450 of the donors, most TCR beta V segments were observed in productive rearrangements about 87% or about 30% of the time, broadly matching IMGT annotations. In a later analysis, several top co-occurrence clusters were reported to appear linked to parvovirus B19, influenza, CMV and Epstein-Barr virus. Cytomegalovirus status was reported to be diagnosed by the classifier with high specificity and sensitivity in both the original and validation cohorts. Three of the identified cytomegalovirus-associated TCR beta chains were confirmed in vitro to be specific for cytomegalovirus antigens. When HLA alleles, especially DR and DQ, strongly co-occurred, TCR associations were difficult to assign to individual alleles. In a later analysis, some 17,000 TCR beta sequences were associated with specific HLA alleles at a false discovery rate of 0.05. The study gave a list of 150 to 200 TCR beta chains associated with cytomegalovirus. Most TCR sequences were observed very rarely across donors, whereas some public TCRs were present in many individuals. HLA typing was unavailable for some donors at each locus, so association tests used only the typed subset. In a later analysis, TCR association rates were found to vary across HLA loci, with the most associated TCRs seen for DRB1 alleles and the fewest for HLA-C alleles. The authors suggested that the approach could potentially be extended to other disease states and immunological phenotypes. For the cohort, immune exposure information was limited to CMV serostatus. Sequencing depth was assumed to be roughly uniform across donors in the presence/absence analyses, though that assumption may not hold. A later analysis found that HLA-associated TCR beta chains were more clonally expanded and had lower generation probabilities than equally common non-associated chains. In a later analysis, most CMV-associated TCR beta chains were found to appear HLA-restricted, with HLA associations seemingly driven largely by CMV exposure. A later genetic analysis reported fewer N-insertions in productive TCRs among donors in an Asian-associated ancestry cluster than the roughly 720-donor mean. Correlated functional status among segregating V segments might be attributable to linkage disequilibrium, but an unknown experimental factor could not be ruled out. Only TCR beta chains were sequenced in this cohort, and the absence of alpha or paired-chain data limited detectable features. Because counts were too low, 15 to 20 rarely observed V segments, including chromosome 9 orphons, were left out of the earlier analysis of approximately 500 of the donors.

The TCR comes from a man aged 55 to 70 in good health and CMV-seronegative. Recombination linked TRBV19 to TRBJ1-1; TRBD1 could be the D gene, as 5 bases match. Sequences were obtained from PBMCs. The sequenced DNA: TGTGCCAGTAGCGAAATACAACAGGTGAACACTGAAGCTTTCTTT. It translates to CASSEIQQVNTEAFF.